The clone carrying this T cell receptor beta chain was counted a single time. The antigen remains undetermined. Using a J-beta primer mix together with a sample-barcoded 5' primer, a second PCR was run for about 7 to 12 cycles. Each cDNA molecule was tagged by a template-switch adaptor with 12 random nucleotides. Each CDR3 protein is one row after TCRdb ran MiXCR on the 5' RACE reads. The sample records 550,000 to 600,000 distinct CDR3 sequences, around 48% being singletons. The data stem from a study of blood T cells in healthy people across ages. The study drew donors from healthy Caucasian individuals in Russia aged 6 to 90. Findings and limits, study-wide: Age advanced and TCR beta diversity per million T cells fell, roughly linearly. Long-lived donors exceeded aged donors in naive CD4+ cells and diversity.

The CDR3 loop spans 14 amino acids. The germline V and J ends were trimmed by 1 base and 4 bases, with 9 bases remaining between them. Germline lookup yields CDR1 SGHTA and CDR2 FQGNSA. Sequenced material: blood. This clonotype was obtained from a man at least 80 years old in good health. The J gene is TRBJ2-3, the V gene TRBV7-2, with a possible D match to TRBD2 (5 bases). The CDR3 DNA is TGTGCCAGCAGCTTAGGGGGAGCCCCAGATACGCAGTATTTT. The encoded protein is CASSLGGAPDTQYF.